This entry lists 29 T cell receptor beta chains sequenced from one sample in a study of Graves' ophthalmopathy and Graves' hyperthyroidism. Investigators amplified TCR beta CDR3 regions from RNA transcripts. A first-round RT-PCR used HTBI primers, followed by a second-round multiplex PCR. TCRdb called the multiplex PCR reads again in MiXCR, with one record for every CDR3 protein. The table has about 640,000 distinct CDR3 sequences, about two fifths seen once; the top ten hold roughly 3.5%. Sequenced material: peripheral blood. Source of these receptors: an adult man with Graves' ophthalmopathy.

Comments on this clonotype: A read error may be the cause here, since a much bigger clone is one base away. This chain joins TRBV5-1 and TRBJ2-7, with D tentatively TRBD1 (5 bases). The germline V gene has CDR1 SGHRS and CDR2 YFSETQ. The CDR3 covers 13 residues. The V gene lost 5 bases and the J gene lost 2 bases, with 11 bases spanning the gap. CDR3 DNA: TGCGCCAGCAGACAGGCTGGTACCTACGAGCAGTACTTC. This gives the protein CASRQAGTYEQYF.

The V and J genes are TRBV19 and TRBJ2-2; TRBD1 or TRBD2 may be the D gene (6 bases each). Germline CDR1 is LNHDA and CDR2 is SQIVND (reference sequence). This CDR3 contains 13 residues. Trimming took off 6 bases at V and 11 bases at J, with 16 bases between the two ends. The CDR3 DNA reads TGTGCCAGTAGGGGGGGCGGGAACCAAGAGCTGTTTTTT. It is translated as CASRGGGNQELFF.

This clonotype occurred many times. At one end the junction does not follow the germline gene, possibly because of a read error. This rearrangement joins TRBV5-1 to TRBJ2-2; TRBD1 is a possible D gene (6 bases). The germline V gene encodes CDR1 SGHRS and CDR2 YFSETQ. The CDR3 runs to 15 residues. DNA of the CDR3: TGTGCCAGCAGCTTTGGCAGGGGGAACACCGGGGAGCTGTTTTTT. Translated, it gives CASSFGRGNTGELFF. Supplemented by reference TRBV5-1 and TRBJ2-2, the full variable domain reads KAGVTQTPRYLIKTRGQQVTLSCSPISGHRSVSWYQQTPGQGLQFLFEYFSETQRNKGNFPGRFSGRQFSNSRSEMNVSTLELGDSALYLCASSFGRGNTGELFFGEGSRLTVL.

The chain is built from TRBV12-3 or TRBV12-4 and TRBJ2-6; D is perhaps TRBD1 (6 bases). This CDR3 comprises 17 residues. Trimming pared 6 bases from V and 0 bases from J, leaving 15 bases between. The CDR3 loop reads CASSLDSPPSGANVLTF. DNA for the CDR3: TGTGCCAGCAGCTTGGACAGTCCCCCCTCTGGGGCCAACGTCCTGACTTTC.

This clonotype was seen repeatedly, ten times or more. V usage is TRBV15 and J usage is TRBJ2-5; 7 bases are a match to TRBD2. Germline assignment: CDR1 LNHNV and CDR2 YYDKDF (reference sequence). V gave up 2 bases and J gave up 4 bases; unmatched junction bases: 1. The CDR3 is 13 amino acids. CDR3 in DNA: TGTGCCACCAGCAGATTAGCGGGAGAGACCCAGTACTTC. Translating it yields CATSRLAGETQYF.

This clonotype was detected only a few times. V usage is TRBV2 and J usage is TRBJ2-7; D remains ambiguous. Germline lookup yields CDR1 SNHLY and CDR2 FYNNEI. The CDR3 loop spans 14 amino acids. With 3 bases removed from V and 4 bases from J, the gap between germline ends came to 13 bases. Here the CDR3 DNA reads TGTGCCAGCAGTGATAGGTTACAACAGTACGAGCAGTACTTC. This sequence encodes CASSDRLQQYEQYF.

This clonotype came up many times. The chain uses TRBV12-3 or TRBV12-4 and TRBJ1-1; D is ambiguous. V lost 1 base, J lost 11 bases, and 14 bases lay in between. This CDR3 spans 13 amino acids. CDR3 amino acids: CASSLEVGVGAFF. The CDR3 nucleotides are TGTGCCAGCAGTTTAGAGGTCGGGGTCGGGGCTTTCTTT.

Comments on this clonotype: The junction does not match germline at one end; this may be a read error. The chain uses TRBV7-8 and TRBJ1-3, with TRBD1 matching 7 bases. The CDR3 extends over 17 amino acids. Germline V gene lookup returns CDR1 SGHVS and CDR2 FQNEAQ. The CDR3 protein is CASSKRKAGTAGNTTYF. The CDR3 bases are TGTGCCAGCAGCAAACGAAAGGCCGGGACAGCTGGAAACACCACATATTTT.

The chain links TRBV2 to TRBJ2-7; 7 bases align to TRBD2. The CDR3 covers 15 residues. V lost 5 bases and J lost 2; bases outside the gene matches: 9. The germline CDR1 and CDR2 sequences are SNHLY and FYNNEI. This chain's CDR3 is CASSYSPGGPYEQYF. As DNA, the CDR3 is TGTGCCAGCAGTTACTCACCGGGAGGTCCCTACGAGCAGTACTTC. The entire variable domain, with the rest obtained from reference TRBV2 and TRBJ2-7, is as follows: EPEVTQTPSHQVTQMGQEVILRCVPISNHLYFYWYRQILGQKVEFLVSFYNNEISEKSEIFDDQFSVERPDGSNFTLKIRSTKLEDSAMYFCASSYSPGGPYEQYFGPGTRLTVT.

The V call is TRBV6-1, the J call TRBJ2-5; TRBD2 might be the D (5 bases). Trimming stripped 8 bases from V and 5 bases from J, with 15 bases between. This CDR3 region has 13 residues. Germline V gene lookup returns CDR1 MNHNS and CDR2 SASEGT. CDR3 amino acids: CASFSRRPETQYF. The CDR3 DNA reads as TGTGCCAGCTTTTCGCGGAGGCCGGAGACCCAGTACTTC.

The chain couples TRBV10-3 to TRBJ1-1; 10 bases align to TRBD1. Germline CDR1 reads ENHRY; CDR2 reads SYGVKD. With V trimmed by 6 bases and J by 4 bases, 5 bases remained unmatched. The CDR3 has 14 amino acids. The CDR3, as DNA: TGTGCCATCAGGGGACAGGGGCGCGGCACTGAAGCTTTCTTT. It yields the protein CAIRGQGRGTEAFF.

This clonotype has ten or more counts. This chain connects TRBV14 to TRBJ1-4, with TRBD1 identical over 10 bases. J gave up 8 bases and V 3 bases, and 9 bases lay outside the gene matches. CDR3 size: 16 residues. In germline, CDR1 is SGHDN, CDR2 FVKESK. Here the CDR3 reads CASSHPGQGFEEKLFF. The CDR3 DNA follows: TGTGCCAGCAGCCATCCGGGACAGGGGTTCGAAGAAAAACTGTTTTTT.

This clonotype was seen many times. The chain recombines TRBV7-8 with TRBJ1-5, with D uncertain. The CDR3 extends over 13 amino acids. V lost 3 bases to trimming and J lost 4 bases, with 7 bases between them. Germline CDR1 and CDR2: SGHVS and FQNEAQ. The CDR3, as DNA: TGTGCCAGCAGCTTTCAACCGAATCAGCCCCAGCATTTT. Protein: CASSFQPNQPQHF.

The rearrangement uses TRBV7-3 and TRBJ2-2; a possible D gene is TRBD1 (5 bases). The CDR3 has 13 amino acids. V lost 6 bases and J lost 8, with 13 bases in between. CDR1 and CDR2 from the germline V gene are SGHTA and FQGTGA. CDR3 sequence (DNA): TGTGCCAGCAGTGGGCGACAGTTGGGGGAGCTGTTTTTT. Protein sequence: CASSGRQLGELFF.

The chain is built from TRBV29-1 and TRBJ2-5; TRBD2 might be the D (5 bases). V was trimmed by 6 bases and J by 6 bases, leaving 14 bases between them. The CDR3 consists of 12 residues. Germline CDR1 is SQVTM and CDR2 is ANQGSEA. CDR3 sequence reads: CSVGVPGKTQYF. The CDR3 bases are TGCAGCGTAGGAGTGCCGGGGAAGACCCAGTACTTC.

In regard to this clonotype: A single base separates this from a much larger clone, so it may be a read error. A read error is likely, as this CDR3 ends without the conserved phenylalanine or tryptophan. The V gene is TRBV7-3, the J gene TRBJ1-1; no reliable D call. CDR3 size: 13 residues. The V end lost 5 bases, the J end lost 7 bases, and 14 bases lay between the germline ends. The V gene's germline CDR1 is SGHTA and CDR2 FQGTGA. CDR3 nucleotides: TGTGCCAGCAGCCTAGTCGGGGATGTTGAAGCTTTCCTT. Translation: CASSLVGDVEAFL.

The chain has TRBV5-8 and TRBJ2-5; 7 bases agree with TRBD1. Germline lookup yields CDR1 SGHTS and CDR2 YDEGEE. CDR3 length: 15 amino acids. V lost 1 base, J lost 5 bases, and 8 bases stayed unmatched. The CDR3 loop is CASSLIQGLPETQYF. In DNA, the CDR3 is TGTGCCAGCAGCTTGATACAGGGGCTCCCGGAGACCCAGTACTTC.

This clonotype was found a few times. The chain is built from TRBV4-2 and TRBJ2-5, with 13 bases identical to TRBD2. The CDR3 contains 16 residues. The trim removed 7 bases at V and 4 bases at J, leaving 9 bases unmatched. CDR1 and CDR2 (germline): LGHNA, YNFKEQ. The CDR3 reads CASTLLAGGPRETQYF. The CDR3 region has the DNA TGTGCCAGCACCCTACTAGCGGGAGGGCCCCGAGAGACCCAGTACTTC.

This clonotype was detected a few times. The V gene is TRBV4-3, the J gene TRBJ2-5; 12 bases fit TRBD1. The CDR3 contains 18 residues. The ends lost 0 bases at V and 5 bases at J; junction bases unmatched: 10. Germline assignment: CDR1 LGHNA and CDR2 YSLEER. Here the CDR3 DNA reads TGCGCCAGCAGCCAAGATCCCACCGGGACAGGGGGCCTCGAGACCCAGTACTTC. This codes for CASSQDPTGTGGLETQYF.

There are many counts of this clonotype. This sequence joins TRBV11-3 and TRBJ2-7; 8 nucleotides line up with TRBD1. The CDR3 length is 16 residues. Germline V lookup: CDR1 SGHNT, CDR2 YENEEA. V was clipped by 0 bases and J by 2 bases; unmatched bases: 6. The chain's CDR3 is CASSLDRMDRAYEQYF. The CDR3 nucleotides read TGTGCCAGCAGCTTAGATCGGATGGACAGGGCCTACGAGCAGTACTTC.

Ten or more counts support this clonotype. V gene TRBV3-1 combines with J gene TRBJ2-7; D ambiguous. V lost 3 bases, J lost 6 bases, and 12 bases lay in between. Germline V gene sequence: CDR1 LGHDT, CDR2 YNNKEL (reference sequence). CDR3 length: 13 residues. Here the CDR3 reads CASSHYASPEQYF. CDR3 bases: TGTGCCAGCAGCCATTATGCGTCCCCCGAGCAGTACTTC.

The chain employs TRBV15 and TRBJ1-4; D remains ambiguous. Deletions cut 2 bases from V and 7 bases from J, with 5 bases between. Germline V gene data show CDR1 as LNHNV and CDR2 as YYDKDF (reference sequence). The CDR3 is made up of 12 amino acids. The CDR3 DNA follows: TGTGCCACCAGCAGAACCGGTGAAAAACTGTTTTTT. It translates to CATSRTGEKLFF.

With respect to this clonotype: At one end, the junction sequence differs from germline, possibly due to a read error. The chain's CDR3 is CASSQSAGEPNEKLFF. Written as DNA, the CDR3 is TGCGCCAGCAGCCAATCAGCAGGGGAACCTAATGAAAAACTGTTTTTT. The chain employs TRBV7-9 and TRBJ1-4, with a tentative D call TRBD1 (6 bases). Germline CDR1 and CDR2: SEHNR and FQNEAQ (reference sequence). This CDR3 contains 16 residues.

This chain uses TRBV29-1 with TRBJ1-2; a weak D match, TRBD1 (5 bases). The germline CDR1 and CDR2 sequences are SQVTM and ANQGSEA. The CDR3 runs to 12 residues. CDR3: CSARGQGMGYTF. CDR3 coding DNA: TGCAGTGCGAGGGGTCAGGGAATGGGCTACACCTTC.

This clonotype was found a few times. This chain uses TRBV5-6 with TRBJ1-3; D gene ambiguous. The CDR3 is 15 amino acids. Germline CDR1 is SGHDT and CDR2 is YYEEEE. Trimming stripped 0 bases from V and 0 bases from J, with 7 bases between. The CDR3 sequence: CASSLDINSGNTIYF. The CDR3 bases are TGTGCCAGCAGCTTGGACATCAACTCTGGAAACACCATATATTTT. Full variable domain (outside the CDR3, taken from reference TRBV5-6 and TRBJ1-3): DAGVTQSPTHLIKTRGQQVTLRCSPKSGHDTVSWYQQALGQGPQFIFQYYEEEERQRGNFPDRFSGHQFPNYSSELNVNALLLGDSALYLCASSLDINSGNTIYFGEGSWLTVV.

The chain recombines TRBV7-2 with TRBJ1-5, with D maybe TRBD1 (5 bases). V lost 5 bases, J lost 15 bases, and 14 bases lay in between. CDR1 and CDR2 from the germline V gene are SGHTA and FQGNSA. CDR3 size: 11 residues. In DNA form, the CDR3 reads TGTGCCAGCAGCACCCGGGACGGACCGCATTTT. This encodes CASSTRDGPHF.

This clonotype was seen only a few times. The J gene is TRBJ2-7, the V gene TRBV5-8, with 7 nucleotides matching TRBD1. The V segment lost 4 bases and the J segment 3 bases; nucleotides outside the gene matches: 13. Germline lookup yields CDR1 SGHTS and CDR2 YDEGEE. The CDR3 is made up of 16 amino acids. The CDR3 DNA follows: TGTGCCAGCAGCACGGAGCCGGGACAGACCCACTACGAGCAGTACTTC. Translating it yields CASSTEPGQTHYEQYF.

Regarding this clonotype: A much more abundant neighbour one base away suggests this may be a read error. The rearrangement joins TRBV19 to TRBJ2-7; the D call may be TRBD1 or TRBD2 (5 bases each). The CDR3 covers 15 residues. Trimming pared 7 bases from V and 2 bases from J, leaving 18 bases between. The germline CDR1 and CDR2 sequences are LNHDA and SQIVND (reference sequence). This chain's CDR3 is CASIEGPGYPYEQYF. In DNA, the CDR3 is TGTGCCAGTATAGAGGGACCCGGGTACCCCTACGAGCAGTACTTC.

In this sample, this clonotype turned up a few times. The chain links TRBV27 to TRBJ2-2, with D maybe TRBD2 (6 bases). This CDR3 contains 14 residues. Trimming removed 2 bases from V and 4 bases from J, with 8 bases in between. Germline CDR1 and CDR2: MNHEY and SMNVEV (reference sequence). The CDR3 reads CASSLPGVTGELFF. The CDR3 bases are TGTGCCAGCAGTTTACCGGGGGTCACCGGGGAGCTGTTTTTT.